The rows below give T cell receptor beta chains drawn from one sample of a study of blood T cells in healthy people across ages. Using its own MiXCR run on the 5' RACE reads, TCRdb lists one record per CDR3 protein. The repertoire holds some 1.8 million distinct CDR3 sequences, 30% to 40% seen once, with about 21% in the top ten. What was sequenced was blood. The receptors here all came from a human donor in good health. Each CDR3 is given without its conserved first and last residue. D genes are given only for firm matches.

j_gene | d_gene | v_gene | CDR3aa
TRBJ2-1 | TRBD1 | TRBV7-8 | ASSPRDSYSSYNEQF
TRBJ1-1 | NA | TRBV28 | VSSFVAGLNTEAF
NA | TRBD2 | TRBV20-1 | SASRLAGVEQY
TRBJ2-7 | NA | TRBV13 | ASSLGYHYEQY
TRBJ2-1 | NA | TRBV20-1 | SARDLAGQTYNEQF
TRBJ2-1 | NA | TRBV7-2 | ASSWSGGANYNEQF
TRBJ1-1 | TRBD1 | TRBV6-1 | ASSEPLRDRAFNPEAF
TRBJ2-2 | TRBD1 | TRBV27 | ASSLTGPPPGELF
TRBJ1-2 | TRBD1 | TRBV20-1 | SADRADYGYT
TRBJ2-1 | TRBD2 | TRBV6-6 | ASSYSRTSNEQF
TRBJ2-5 | TRBD2 | TRBV7-2 | ASSVGGAGGETQY
TRBJ2-7 | NA | TRBV7-9 | ASSFSASWGEQY
TRBJ2-5 | TRBD2 | TRBV20-1 | SARDLRRGLAGGTQY
TRBJ1-5 | TRBD1 | TRBV12-3/TRBV12-4 | ASSGTGDQPQH
TRBJ1-2 | NA | TRBV11-1 | ASSPENSNYGYT
TRBJ2-6 | NA | TRBV18 | ASSPYLSGANVLT
TRBJ2-1 | NA | TRBV7-2 | ASSPPSREQF
TRBJ2-7 | TRBD1 | TRBV18 | ASSPPTGQGPNEQY
TRBJ2-1 | NA | TRBV20-1 | SAKQTGRDEQF
TRBJ2-3 | TRBD1 | TRBV29-1 | SVTTGGNTDTQY
TRBJ2-7 | TRBD1 | TRBV7-9 | ASSAALDRPYEQY
TRBJ2-7 | NA | TRBV6-5 | ASSKVPSGSEQY
TRBJ2-5 | NA | TRBV20-1 | SARGPLRETQY
TRBJ2-5 | TRBD1 | TRBV10-3 | AISESGDREETQY
TRBJ1-2 | NA | TRBV7-2 | ASSQSAKYGYT
TRBJ2-5 | TRBD2 | TRBV3-1 | ASSQGEGLRASETQY
TRBJ2-3 | TRBD1 | TRBV18 | ASSPQGDADTQY
TRBJ2-5 | NA | TRBV29-1 | SGGVYQETQY
TRBJ2-1 | TRBD2 | TRBV4-1 | ASSQGYSGGYNEQF
TRBJ1-2 | NA | TRBV7-8 | ASSLSGSMEGGYT
TRBJ1-5 | TRBD1 | TRBV9 | ASSAQGANQPQH
TRBJ1-2 | NA | TRBV3-1 | ASSPRGRPSLNYGYT
TRBJ2-4 | NA | TRBV2 | ASSEQGPSVY
TRBJ2-1 | TRBD2 | TRBV9 | ASSVEYLAGGSGSYNEQF
NA | NA | TRBV20-1 | SDTTPGVSGTQY
TRBJ2-7 | NA | TRBV5-1 | ASSLLSTETYEQY
TRBJ1-5 | TRBD1 | TRBV10-3 | AITQGFGQPQH
TRBJ2-1 | TRBD1 | TRBV3-1 | ASSHPGQGAEQF
TRBJ2-1 | NA | TRBV12-3/TRBV12-4 | ASIKGGNEQF
TRBJ2-2 | TRBD2 | TRBV20-1 | SASKGGLAGGSGELF
TRBJ2-7 | NA | TRBV29-1 | SVSGGWYEQY